This paragraph reports one TCR beta chain. These data come from a study of control samples from healthy donors and cancer patients. Looked up from germline, CDR1 is MNHEY and CDR2 is SMNVEV (reference sequence). Trimming removed 5 bases from V and 9 bases from J, with 17 bases in between. This CDR3 has 15 amino acids. Repertoires were generated with immunoSEQ multiplex PCR, while TCRdb's copy carries only in-frame clones and drops some. The sample gives 88,000 or so clones, about 94% of which show up once; around 4.9% is in the top ten. Sequenced sample: blood. This TCR was sampled from a woman aged 18-29 years in good health. The chain has TRBV27 and TRBJ1-6; the D gene is possibly TRBD1 (5 bases). The CDR3 spells CASSESRGSGSPLHF. The CDR3 nucleotides are TGTGCCAGCAGTGAGTCCCGGGGGTCGGGTTCACCCCTCCACTTT.